This TCR beta chain was identified during a study of vaccination effects on CD4 cells after COVID-19. From germline, CDR1 is ENHRY and CDR2 SYGVKD. V lost 2 bases, J lost 3 bases, and 10 bases lay in between. The CDR3 consists of 14 residues. TCRdb keeps only in-frame clones here, not all; method: immunoSEQ multiplex PCR. The profile shows approximately 66,000 clones, 65% to 80% of them singletons. Researchers isolated CD4+ T cells once roughly nine days of culture had elapsed. Participants were vaccinated with two doses of either the BNT162b2 or mRNA-1273 vaccine. Concerning this clone itself: The antigen remains unidentified.

V usage is TRBV10-3 and J usage is TRBJ1-1, with D possibly TRBD1 on 5 matching bases. Sequences were derived from CD4+ T cells from PBMCs cultured without peptide, sampled after COVID-19 vaccination. The receptor's source is a human donor who received a COVID-19 vaccine. The CDR3, as DNA: TGTGCCATCAGTGAGAATAGGGGTGACACTGAAGCTTTCTTT. Protein product: CAISENRGDTEAFF.